A single sample is the source of the 27 T cell receptor beta chains below, sequenced in a study of OX40 agonist ivuxolimab in advanced cancers. Libraries were prepared by immunoSEQ multiplex PCR; TCRdb keeps only in-frame clonotypes and omits some of them. The sample consists of roughly 40,000 clones, 75% to 90% of them appearing once. This specimen consisted of CD4+ or CD8+ T cells sorted from blood, obtained in a trial of the OX40 agonist ivuxolimab. These receptors originate from an adult with an advanced solid tumor such as melanoma, head and neck, liver or kidney cancer.

The chain employs TRBV30 and TRBJ2-7, with a weak D call TRBD2 (6 bases). V dropped 3 bases and J dropped 1 base, with 10 bases sitting between them. The CDR3 runs to 13 residues. In germline, CDR1 is GTSNPN, CDR2 SVGIG (reference sequence). The CDR3: CAWSGRGSYEQYF. The CDR3 region has the DNA TGTGCCTGGAGCGGGAGAGGATCCTACGAGCAGTACTTC.

The chain links TRBV27 to TRBJ2-7; D is possibly TRBD1 or TRBD2 (5 bases each). Per germline, CDR1 MNHEY and CDR2 SMNVEV (reference sequence). V lost 0 bases to trimming and J lost 6 bases, with 12 bases between them. The CDR3 runs to 14 residues. The CDR3 protein is CASSLSNRRVEQYF. CDR3 DNA: TGTGCCAGCAGTTTATCGAACAGGCGGGTCGAGCAGTACTTC.

The chain employs TRBV10-3 and TRBJ1-1, with 7 bases lining up with TRBD1. CDR3 length equals 13 residues. The germline CDR1 and CDR2 sequences are ENHRY and SYGVKD. Trimming cost V 6 bases and J 3 bases; bases outside gene matches: 4. CDR3 region: CAIRGQADTEAFF. The CDR3 region has the DNA TGTGCCATCAGAGGACAGGCCGACACTGAAGCTTTCTTT.

This sequence joins TRBV6-1 and TRBJ2-5; weak D call: TRBD1 (6 bases). The J call is uncertain, as TRBJ2-7 better fits the DNA end. The V gene's germline CDR1 is MNHNS and CDR2 SASEGT. This CDR3 region has 15 residues. The CDR3 region is CASSSRRGSSYEQYF. The CDR3 coding sequence is TGTGCCAGCAGCTCACGCAGGGGCAGCTCCTACGAGCAGTACTTC.

This chain uses TRBV28 with TRBJ2-1; 11 bases line up with TRBD1. V gave up 5 bases and J gave up 4 bases; unmatched junction bases: 10. Per the germline V gene, CDR1 is MDHEN and CDR2 is SYDVKM. This CDR3 is 17 amino acids long. In DNA, the CDR3 is TGTGCCAGCAGTACCGGGACAGGGGGTTTCCTATACAATGAGCAGTTCTTC. Translation gives CASSTGTGGFLYNEQFF.

The chain carries TRBV9 and TRBJ1-1; possibly TRBD1 for D (5 bases). V dropped 2 bases and J dropped 1 base, with 12 bases sitting between them. Looked up from germline, CDR1 is SGDLS and CDR2 is YYNGEE. The CDR3 is made up of 15 amino acids. CDR3 region: CASSVFGHANTEAFF. The CDR3 nucleotides are TGTGCCAGCAGCGTGTTCGGACACGCGAACACTGAAGCTTTCTTT.

The genes are TRBV15 and TRBJ2-6; D might be TRBD2 (6 bases). The germline CDR1 and CDR2 sequences are LNHNV and YYDKDF (reference sequence). V was shortened by 6 bases and J by 0 bases, with 18 bases between the two germline ends. The CDR3 sequence is 18 residues long. The CDR3: CATSPRTNLYSGANVLTF. Here the CDR3 DNA reads TGTGCCACCAGTCCTAGGACTAACTTATACTCTGGGGCCAACGTCCTGACTTTC. Full variable domain (rest looked up from reference TRBV15 and TRBJ2-6): DAMVIQNPRYQVTQFGKPVTLSCSQTLNHNVMYWYQQKSSQAPKLLFHYYDKDFNNEADTPDNFQSRRPNTSFCFLDIRSPGLGDTAMYLCATSPRTNLYSGANVLTFGAGSRLTVL.

The chain recombines TRBV29-1 with TRBJ2-3, with D maybe TRBD1 (6 bases). V was trimmed by 1 base and J by 2 bases, leaving 16 bases between them. The germline CDR1 and CDR2 sequences are SQVTM and ANQGSEA. This CDR3 contains 16 residues. CDR3 bases: TGCAGCGTTGAAGGCCTCCGGGACACCAACACAGATACGCAGTATTTT. Its translation is CSVEGLRDTNTDTQYF.

The V gene is TRBV7-9, the J gene TRBJ1-2, with unresolved D. CDR3 size: 15 residues. The germline V and J ends were trimmed by 1 base and 0 bases, with 9 bases remaining between them. Germline lookup yields CDR1 SEHNR and CDR2 FQNEAQ (reference sequence). CDR3 in DNA: TGTGCCAGCAGCTTAGTCCCCTCAGCTAACTATGGCTACACCTTC. Protein product: CASSLVPSANYGYTF.

The chain has TRBV27 and TRBJ1-5; D gene uncertain. CDR1 and CDR2 (germline): MNHEY, SMNVEV (reference sequence). Trimming took 2 bases from V and 4 from J, leaving 18 bases between them. This CDR3 is built from 17 residues. The CDR3 region is CASSLSGRRTPNQPQHF. The CDR3 coding sequence is TGTGCCAGCAGTTTAAGCGGCCGGCGTACACCTAATCAGCCCCAGCATTTT.

This chain links TRBV7-2 with TRBJ2-1, with 14 nucleotides matching TRBD2. The CDR3 loop spans 18 amino acids. V was clipped by 5 bases and J by 9 bases; unmatched bases: 15. The germline V gene encodes CDR1 SGHTA and CDR2 FQGNSA. CDR3 sequence reads: CASSPWGLAGASGGEQFF. CDR3 nucleotide sequence: TGTGCCAGCAGCCCCTGGGGACTAGCGGGAGCTTCAGGGGGTGAGCAGTTCTTC.

This chain connects TRBV5-5 to TRBJ2-3; D is ambiguous. Germline values: CDR1 SGHKS, CDR2 YYEKEE (reference sequence). Trimming stripped 3 bases from V and 1 base from J, with 3 bases between. The CDR3 sequence is 12 residues long. The DNA of the CDR3 is TGTGCCAGCAGCTGGGGCACAGATACGCAGTATTTT. It translates to CASSWGTDTQYF.

This chain joins TRBV5-1 and TRBJ2-7; 11 bases line up with TRBD1. CDR3 length: 15 amino acids. V dropped 4 bases and J dropped 1; count of bases not matched to a gene: 4. Germline V gene data show CDR1 as SGHRS and CDR2 as YFSETQ. The CDR3 protein is CASSPGQGGSYEQYF. CDR3 DNA sequence: TGCGCCAGCAGCCCGGGACAGGGGGGTTCCTACGAGCAGTACTTC.

The genes are TRBV19 and TRBJ1-2, with D uncertain. CDR3 length: 14 residues. CDR1 is LNHDA, CDR2 SQIVND, per germline (reference sequence). The V end lost 7 bases, the J end lost 4 bases, and 16 bases lay between the germline ends. The CDR3 region is CASMGVWDPYGYTF. The CDR3 DNA follows: TGTGCCAGTATGGGTGTTTGGGATCCCTATGGCTACACCTTC.

The V gene is TRBV7-9, the J gene TRBJ2-5; TRBD1 aligns across 10 bases. J lost 5 bases, V lost 6 bases, and 12 bases had no gene match. Germline values: CDR1 SEHNR, CDR2 FQNEAQ (reference sequence). The CDR3 runs to 16 residues. For the CDR3, the DNA is TGTGCCAGCAGACACACGACAGGGGGCAGCGTGGAGACCCAGTACTTC. This translates into CASRHTTGGSVETQYF.

The chain employs TRBV7-9 and TRBJ2-7; 8 nucleotides agree with TRBD1. The CDR3 consists of 14 residues. Losses at the gene ends were 4 bases for V and 2 bases for J; bases not matched to a gene: 4. Germline values: CDR1 SEHNR, CDR2 FQNEAQ (reference sequence). CDR3 region: CASSSTGDPYEQYF. CDR3 nucleotide sequence: TGTGCCAGCAGCTCGACAGGGGACCCCTACGAGCAGTACTTC.

This rearrangement joins TRBV30 to TRBJ2-1; D is undetermined. CDR1 and CDR2 from the germline V gene are GTSNPN and SVGIG (reference sequence). The ends were cut back, 2 bases at V and 5 bases at J, with 7 bases in the middle. CDR3 size: 12 residues. The CDR3 DNA reads TGTGCCTGGAGTAAGGGCAACAATGAGCAGTTCTTC. It encodes CAWSKGNNEQFF.

CDR3 coding DNA: TGTGCCAGCAGTTCCCCGGCTCAGAACTATGGCTACACCTTC. Protein sequence: CASSSPAQNYGYTF. The genes are TRBV28 and TRBJ1-2; no reliable D call. The CDR3 totals 14 residues. Germline CDR1 is MDHEN and CDR2 is SYDVKM. V lost 4 bases and J lost 2, with 11 bases in between.

The chain links TRBV27 to TRBJ2-7; D possibly corresponds to TRBD2 (6 bases). The V end lost 3 bases, the J end lost 3 bases, and 12 bases lay between the germline ends. The CDR3 is 14 residues long. CDR1 is MNHEY and CDR2 is SMNVEV in the germline V gene (reference sequence). CDR3 residues: CASSLGGRSYEQYF. CDR3 DNA sequence: TGTGCCAGCAGTTTGGGGGGACGGAGCTACGAGCAGTACTTC.

The chain joins TRBV19 to TRBJ1-4; 7 bases line up with TRBD1. The CDR3 spans 14 residues. Germline V gene lookup returns CDR1 LNHDA and CDR2 SQIVND (reference sequence). Trimming took 6 bases from V and 8 from J; bases not matched to a gene: 9. CDR3 sequence (DNA): TGTGCCAGTAGCCGACAGGGATTTGGAGAAAAACTGTTTTTT. This translates into CASSRQGFGEKLFF.

This clone came up a few times. Other DNA sequences from this sample encode an identical CDR3 as well. The chain carries TRBV5-6 and TRBJ1-2; D unclear. The CDR3 runs to 12 residues. V was trimmed by 4 bases and J by 2 bases, leaving 6 bases between them. Germline V gene data show CDR1 as SGHDT and CDR2 as YYEEEE. CDR3 residues: CASSLTNYGYTF. The DNA of the CDR3 is TGTGCCAGCAGCCTAACGAACTATGGCTACACCTTC.

The gene calls are TRBV7-2 and TRBJ1-1, with D maybe TRBD1 (6 bases). V lost 0 bases to trimming and J lost 2 bases, with 10 bases between them. Germline values: CDR1 SGHTA, CDR2 FQGNSA. This CDR3 region has 15 residues. The CDR3 DNA reads TGTGCCAGCAGCTTAGCGGACAGAATCAACACTGAAGCTTTCTTT. This encodes CASSLADRINTEAFF.

V and J are TRBV4-3 and TRBJ2-1; D is undetermined. Germline CDR1 and CDR2: LGHNA and YSLEER. The CDR3 runs to 17 residues. Trimming cost V 1 base and J 4 bases, with 17 bases left between them. CDR3 region: CASSQVISLSGYNEQFF. DNA for the CDR3: TGCGCCAGCAGCCAAGTGATCTCCCTTAGTGGGTACAATGAGCAGTTCTTC.

This chain links TRBV6-5 with TRBJ1-2, with 7 nucleotides matching TRBD1. V lost 6 bases to trimming and J lost 8 bases; unmatched junction nucleotides: 6. This CDR3 is built from 12 residues. Germline CDR1 reads MNHEY; CDR2 reads SVGAGI. The CDR3: CASSIGGAGYTF. CDR3 nucleotides: TGTGCCAGCAGCATAGGGGGCGCGGGCTACACCTTC.

This chain links TRBV7-2 with TRBJ1-5; a possible D gene is TRBD1 (6 bases). V gave up 5 bases and J gave up 0 bases, with 20 bases separating them. CDR1 and CDR2 from the germline V gene are SGHTA and FQGNSA. The CDR3 totals 18 residues. The CDR3 DNA follows: TGTGCCAGCAGCCCCGTTGGCGACAGGCCCTATAGCAATCAGCCCCAGCATTTT. Translating it yields CASSPVGDRPYSNQPQHF.

This clone was picked up one time. CDR3 region: CSARERVEQYF. CDR3 in DNA: TGCAGTGCTAGAGAAAGGGTCGAGCAGTACTTC. The chain joins TRBV20-1 to TRBJ2-7; unclear D gene. The germline V gene has CDR1 DFQATT and CDR2 SNEGSKA (reference sequence). CDR3 size: 11 residues. Trimming removed 0 bases at V and 6 bases at J, with 6 bases between.

The chain couples TRBV25-1 to TRBJ1-4; D might be TRBD1 (5 bases). There are 14 residues in the CDR3. The germline V gene has CDR1 MGHDK and CDR2 SYGVNS. V dropped 10 bases and J dropped 7 bases, with 19 bases sitting between them. The CDR3 DNA follows: TGTGCCACCGGACCCCGGGGGGAAGGTGAAAAACTGTTTTTT. This translates into CATGPRGEGEKLFF.